The clone carrying this TCR beta chain has ten or more counts. Its antigen is still unknown. Unique molecular identifiers were built into the TCRbeta library. TCRdb redid the calling of the PCR reads with MiXCR, one entry per CDR3 protein. Among 490,000 or so distinct CDR3 sequences listed, 8% to 11% were seen once. This sample is part of a study of T-cell reconstitution after alpha-beta-depleted transplantation in children. Study-wide points: T cells produced anew were the main source of T-cell counts and diversity one year after transplant. Several hundred expanded graft clones reportedly supplied alpha-beta T cells about two months after transplant. At day 60, the high TCRbeta diversity found in some patients originated from recipient T cells and thymic progenitors that had survived.

Germline V gene lookup returns CDR1 MDHEN and CDR2 SYDVKM. V dropped 3 bases and J dropped 3 bases, with 10 bases sitting between them. The CDR3 length is 14 residues. The sample was PBMCs, taken before TCRalphabeta/CD19-depleted stem cell transplant. V usage is TRBV28 and J usage is TRBJ2-3; maybe TRBD2 (5 bases). This clonotype originated in a child aged 2 to 15 with inherited bone marrow failure, due to receive a stem cell transplant. The CDR3, as DNA: TGTGCCAGCAGTTTTCGGGGTTTGACAGATACGCAGTATTTT. It specifies CASSFRGLTDTQYF.